This entry lists 9 T cell receptor beta chains sequenced from one sample in a study of lymphopenia after photon versus proton radiotherapy. Here immunoSEQ multiplex PCR was the method, and the copy in TCRdb shows in-frame clones only, minus some. The table records 55,000 to 85,000 clones, approximately 90% of them present only once. The starting material was peripheral blood, obtained from a patient treated with photon-based radiotherapy. The origin of the receptors is a woman between 35 and 50 years old with cholangiocarcinoma.

J is TRBJ2-7 and V is TRBV4-1; D ambiguous. V was trimmed by 1 base and J by 0 bases, leaving 4 bases between them. The CDR3 is 13 amino acids. The germline V gene has CDR1 MGHRA and CDR2 YSYEKL. CDR3 sequence (DNA): TGCGCCAGCAGCCAAGGCAACTCCTACGAGCAGTACTTC. Its protein is CASSQGNSYEQYF.

This rearrangement joins TRBV5-4 to TRBJ2-7, with TRBD1 identical over 7 bases. Trimming took 4 bases from V and 3 from J; bases not matched to a gene: 10. The V gene's germline CDR1 is SGHNT and CDR2 YYREEE (reference sequence). The CDR3 length is 15 residues. CDR3 DNA: TGTGCCAGCAGCCTCAGGGACAGCCACAACTACGAGCAGTACTTC. Translation gives CASSLRDSHNYEQYF.

This sequence joins TRBV4-1 and TRBJ2-1; TRBD2 aligns across 8 bases. CDR3 length: 15 residues. Germline loops: CDR1 MGHRA, CDR2 YSYEKL. Trimming removed 1 base from V and 4 bases from J; junction bases left unmatched: 3. The CDR3 nucleotides are TGCGCCAGCAGCCAAGTACTAGCGGTATACAATGAGCAGTTCTTC. Its translation: CASSQVLAVYNEQFF.

This chain uses TRBV19 with TRBJ1-3; D perhaps matches TRBD1 (5 bases). V gave up 3 bases and J gave up 0 bases, with 18 bases separating them. This CDR3 spans 18 amino acids. CDR1 and CDR2 (germline): LNHDA, SQIVND (reference sequence). CDR3 amino acids: CASSIPLLGRRSGNTIYF. The CDR3 bases are TGTGCCAGTAGTATCCCTCTTTTGGGACGGCGCTCTGGAAACACCATATATTTT.

The chain has TRBV6-5 and TRBJ1-6; TRBD1 is a possible D gene (5 bases). CDR1 is MNHEY, CDR2 SVGAGI, per germline. This CDR3 contains 15 residues. V gave up 2 bases and J gave up 8 bases, with 13 bases separating them. The CDR3 protein is CASSYGAGRHSPLHF. DNA of the CDR3: TGTGCCAGCAGTTACGGGGCAGGGCGACATTCACCCCTCCACTTT.

The chain uses TRBV27 and TRBJ2-6, with D hard to call. Germline V gene data show CDR1 as MNHEY and CDR2 as SMNVEV (reference sequence). This CDR3 spans 17 amino acids. V was trimmed by 3 bases and J by 0 bases, leaving 12 bases between them. CDR3 nucleotide sequence: TGTGCCAGCAGTTTTTTCCGGGCGAGCTCTGGGGCCAACGTCCTGACTTTC. Translated: CASSFFRASSGANVLTF.

This sequence joins TRBV7-9 and TRBJ2-7; 11 positions agree with TRBD2. The CDR3 loop spans 15 amino acids. CDR1 and CDR2 from the germline V gene are SEHNR and FQNEAQ (reference sequence). Trimming at V came to 5 bases and at J to 3 bases, leaving 6 bases not matched to a gene. As DNA, the CDR3 is TGTGCCAGCAGCCCCCTAGCGGGAGGTGTCTACGAGCAGTACTTC. The encoded protein is CASSPLAGGVYEQYF.

This sequence joins TRBV2 and TRBJ1-2; 8 bases agree with TRBD1. The CDR3 is 13 residues long. Trimming took 4 bases from V and 4 from J; bases not matched to a gene: 2. Germline loops: CDR1 SNHLY, CDR2 FYNNEI. CDR3 protein: CASSVQGGYGYTF. CDR3 nucleotides: TGTGCCAGCAGTGTACAGGGGGGCTATGGCTACACCTTC.

This clone was recorded once. The rearrangement joins TRBV28 to TRBJ2-4, with 9 bases fitting TRBD1. This CDR3 spans 14 amino acids. The germline V gene has CDR1 MDHEN and CDR2 SYDVKM. The trim removed 3 bases at V and 4 bases at J, leaving 1 base unmatched. The DNA of the CDR3 is TGTGCCAGCAGTTTTGGGACAGGGAAAAACATTCAGTACTTC. It specifies CASSFGTGKNIQYF.